The 9 T cell receptor beta chains below were found in one sample sequenced in a study of monozygotic twins with inflammatory bowel disease. From its re-call of the 5' RACE reads, TCRdb lists each CDR3 protein once, without DNA. In total, the table holds more than 350,000 distinct CDR3 sequences. Sequenced input: blood. These receptors originate from a human donor with ulcerative colitis or Crohn's disease, or a healthy co-twin of an affected twin (not recorded which).

J is TRBJ2-3 and V is TRBV5-1; TCRdb's D gene call, TRBD2, goes unchecked for lack of DNA. Germline CDR1 is SGHRS and CDR2 is YFSETQ. This CDR3 spans 14 amino acids. The CDR3 sequence: CASSPVAGTDTQYF.

The V and J genes are TRBV7-9 and TRBJ1-2; TCRdb calls TRBD1, which cannot be checked without DNA. CDR1 and CDR2 from the germline V gene are SEHNR and FQNEAQ (reference sequence). The CDR3 spans 16 residues. The chain's CDR3 is CASSLALTGKNYGYTF.

V and J are TRBV18 and TRBJ2-7. The CDR3 is 13 amino acids. Per germline, CDR1 KGHSH and CDR2 LQKENI. CDR3 sequence: CASSAGSSYEQYF. Full variable domain (outside the CDR3, taken from reference TRBV18 and TRBJ2-7): NAGVMQNPRHLVRRRGQEARLRCSPMKGHSHVYWYRQLPEEGLKFMVYLQKENIIDESGMPKERFSAEFPKEGPSILRIQQVVRGDSAAYFCASSAGSSYEQYFGPGTRLTVT.

The chain employs TRBV5-4 and TRBJ2-7; TCRdb calls TRBD1, which cannot be checked without DNA. This CDR3 region has 15 residues. From germline, CDR1 is SGHNT and CDR2 YYREEE (reference sequence). CDR3 sequence: CASSLFATGAWEQYF.

The chain couples TRBV18 to TRBJ2-3. CDR3 length equals 16 residues. CDR1 is KGHSH and CDR2 is LQKENI in the germline V gene. CDR3 amino acids: CASSPPNFFSTDTQYF.

This chain joins TRBV28 and TRBJ2-6. CDR3 length: 14 residues. Germline V gene lookup returns CDR1 MDHEN and CDR2 SYDVKM. CDR3 loop: CASTRDSGANVLTF.

The V call is TRBV7-2, the J call TRBJ2-1; TCRdb returns TRBD1, unconfirmable since there is no DNA. The CDR3 length is 15 residues. Germline CDR1 and CDR2: SGHTA and FQGNSA. The CDR3 protein is CASSLAGAKYNEQFF.

The chain joins TRBV7-2 to TRBJ1-6; with no DNA, the TCRdb D assignment of TRBD1 cannot be verified. The germline V gene has CDR1 SGHTA and CDR2 FQGNSA. The CDR3 consists of 16 residues. Here the CDR3 reads CASSLTGDTGNSPLHF.

The V call is TRBV5-1, the J call TRBJ2-1; the TRBD2 assignment by TCRdb is unverifiable without DNA. The germline V gene encodes CDR1 SGHRS and CDR2 YFSETQ. CDR3 length equals 16 residues. The CDR3 sequence is CASSLAVASGYNEQFF. Complete variable domain (other parts from reference TRBV5-1 and TRBJ2-1): KAGVTQTPRYLIKTRGQQVTLSCSPISGHRSVSWYQQTPGQGLQFLFEYFSETQRNKGNFPGRFSGRQFSNSRSEMNVSTLELGDSALYLCASSLAVASGYNEQFFGPGTRLTVL.